What follows is one T cell receptor beta chain and its context. The data derive from a study of T cell changes during pregnancy in multiple sclerosis. The protocol was immunoSEQ multiplex PCR, while the TCRdb copy is restricted to in-frame clones and leaves out a portion. The data hold fewer than 40,000 clones, with about nine tenths observed a single time. The sequencing here drew on CD8+ T cells from peripheral blood mononuclear cells, taken after pregnancy. This sequence was found in a female donor with multiple sclerosis, enrolled in a pregnancy study.

Here the CDR3 reads CASSPDPGGTGELFF. CDR3 DNA: TGTGCCAGCAGCCCCGATCCGGGTGGGACCGGGGAGCTGTTTTTT. The V gene is TRBV7-8, the J gene TRBJ2-2; D call uncertain. The CDR3 runs 15 residues. V was clipped by 5 bases and J by 5 bases, with 15 bases between them. The V gene's germline CDR1 is SGHVS and CDR2 FQNEAQ.